This T cell receptor (beta chain) originates from a study of breast tumors, draining lymph nodes, adjacent tissues. One entry per CDR3 protein, called by TCRdb with MiXCR from the multiplex PCR reads. The sample contains over 250,000 distinct CDR3 sequences, roughly 31% of which appear only once. There are 16 residues in the CDR3. Trimming took 5 bases from V and 6 from J; bases not matched to a gene: 16. The germline CDR1 and CDR2 sequences are DFQATT and SNEGSKA (reference sequence). The lymph nodes were axillary draining lymph nodes from breast cancer patients. This clonotype showed up many times. The V call is TRBV20-1, the J call TRBJ2-1, with TRBD2 matching over 7 bases. The TCR originated in a female donor with breast cancer. Some clones in this sample may be carry-over from other donors' samples. The sample taken for sequencing was axillary lymph node tissue. The CDR3 nucleotides read TGCAGTGCTGGGGGAACCAGCGGGAAAGTAGTCAATGAGCAGTTCTTC. Protein sequence: CSAGGTSGKVVNEQFF.